This TCR beta chain is from a study of beta chain features in type 1 diabetes. Study-wide results and caveats: All four CD4+ subsets from Type 1 diabetes patients carried moderately but significantly shorter TCRB CDR3s. Patients and controls would be equally affected if PCR favored shorter templates.

Notes on this clone: What it binds is unknown.

Sequencing targeted expressed TCRB transcripts, as all isolated RNA had been reverse transcribed. The assay was immunoSEQ multiplex PCR, and TCRdb's table has in-frame clones only and misses some. The table shows around 260,000 clones, with about 20% occurring only once. Trimming removed 5 bases at V and 2 bases at J, with 21 bases between. CDR1 is PRHDT, CDR2 FYEKMQ, per germline (reference sequence). This CDR3 is built from 18 residues. The gene calls are TRBV13 and TRBJ2-2; tentatively, D is TRBD1 (5 bases). The sequencing sample was made of naive CD4+ T cells from blood. This clonotype originated in a woman aged 40 to 49 with type 1 diabetes. Here the CDR3 DNA reads TGTGCCAGCAGCCATCGGACCTTAGGGGATTCAAACACCGGGGAGCTGTTTTTT. This codes for CASSHRTLGDSNTGELFF.